The 21 T cell receptor beta chains reported below all come from one sample, sequenced in a study of blood T cell repertoires in COVID-19. The table came from immunoSEQ multiplex PCR; TCRdb's copy has only in-frame clones and leaves some out. The sample shows tens of thousands of clones, about 74% of them seen only once. Sequenced input: peripheral blood. The receptor set was obtained from a human donor in a cohort sampled during active COVID-19.

The J gene is TRBJ1-2, the V gene TRBV28; 11 bases match TRBD1. This CDR3 is 15 amino acids long. Trimming cost V 2 bases and J 8 bases; bases outside gene matches: 7. Germline V lookup: CDR1 MDHEN, CDR2 SYDVKM. The CDR3 nucleotides read TGTGCCAGCAGTTTAGGATGGACAGGGGGCATCGGCTACACCTTC. Translated, it gives CASSLGWTGGIGYTF.

The V and J genes are TRBV5-6 and TRBJ1-1; D possibly corresponds to TRBD1 (5 bases). V lost 1 base and J 1 base, leaving 11 bases between the germline ends. Germline CDR1 SGHDT, CDR2 YYEEEE. CDR3 length equals 15 residues. The CDR3, as DNA: TGTGCCAGCAGCTTGCTGTCCAGGGCGAACACTGAAGCTTTCTTT. It encodes CASSLLSRANTEAFF.

This chain uses TRBV9 with TRBJ2-3, with TRBD2 identical over 16 bases. Per the germline V gene, CDR1 is SGDLS and CDR2 is YYNGEE. V dropped 0 bases and J dropped 6; count of bases not matched to a gene: 10. This CDR3 has 19 residues. As DNA, the CDR3 is TGTGCCAGCAGCGTAGAGGCGGGACTAGCGGGGGGGCTGGACGATACGCAGTATTTT. Translation gives CASSVEAGLAGGLDDTQYF.

This clone was recorded only once. J is TRBJ2-7 and V is TRBV10-2; 8 nucleotides match TRBD2. From germline, CDR1 is WSHSY and CDR2 SAAADI. V shed 0 bases and J 6 bases; nucleotides not matched to a gene: 4. CDR3 length equals 14 residues. CDR3 nucleotides: TGCGCCAGCAGTGAGTCAGGACTAGCAGGCGAGCAGTACTTC. The encoded protein is CASSESGLAGEQYF.

V is TRBV28 and J is TRBJ1-6, with TRBD1 as a possible D gene (6 bases). CDR1 is MDHEN and CDR2 is SYDVKM in the germline V gene. The CDR3 has 16 residues. Trimming stripped 6 bases from V and 3 bases from J, with 15 bases between. The CDR3 loop is CASRAPGVFYNSPLHF. In nucleotides, the CDR3 is TGTGCCAGCAGAGCCCCAGGGGTGTTCTATAATTCACCCCTCCACTTT. Looking up the rest from reference TRBV28 and TRBJ1-6 gives the full variable domain: DVKVTQSSRYLVKRTGEKVFLECVQDMDHENMFWYRQDPGLGLRLIYFSYDVKMKEKGDIPEGYSVSREKKERFSLILESASTNQTSMYLCASRAPGVFYNSPLHFGNGTRLTVT.

CDR3 sequence: CSGGQGYEQYF. In DNA form, the CDR3 reads TGCAGCGGGGGACAGGGCTACGAGCAGTACTTC. The chain recombines TRBV29-1 with TRBJ2-7, with 9 bases fitting TRBD1. The CDR3 spans 11 residues. Germline V gene lookup returns CDR1 SQVTM and CDR2 ANQGSEA. Losses at the gene ends were 7 bases for V and 3 bases for J; bases not matched to a gene: 1.

The gene calls are TRBV10-3 and TRBJ1-5, with D perhaps matching TRBD1 (5 bases). CDR3 length: 14 amino acids. V lost 3 bases, J lost 3 bases, and 9 bases lay in between. Germline-derived CDR1 and CDR2 are ENHRY and SYGVKD. This CDR3 is CAISEDRNNQPQHF. CDR3 coding DNA: TGTGCCATCAGTGAAGACAGAAACAATCAGCCCCAGCATTTT.

V gene TRBV7-5 combines with J gene TRBJ2-7; the D call of TRBD2 is as the table states it, not checked on the DNA. TRBV7-5 is classified as a pseudogene. CDR3 length: 16 residues. The CDR3 loop is CARPGLAGGAPYEQYF. The CDR3 nucleotides read TGTGCCAGACCGGGACTAGCGGGAGGGGCACCCTACGAGCAGTACTTC.

This chain links TRBV29-1 with TRBJ1-2; D gene ambiguous. CDR3 length equals 11 residues. The V end lost 3 bases, the J end lost 5 bases, and 7 bases lay between the germline ends. From germline, CDR1 is SQVTM and CDR2 ANQGSEA. The CDR3 DNA follows: TGCAGCGTTGAGATCAGTTATGGCTACACCTTC. Amino acid sequence: CSVEISYGYTF.

CDR3 DNA: TGTGCCAGCAGCTCACCCGGGACAGGGTATTACGAGCAGTACTTC. Translation gives CASSSPGTGYYEQYF. The V gene is TRBV5-5, the J gene TRBJ2-7; 9 bases match TRBD1. The germline CDR1 and CDR2 sequences are SGHKS and YYEKEE (reference sequence). This CDR3 comprises 15 residues. Trimming cost V 3 bases and J 4 bases; bases outside gene matches: 8.

The V call is TRBV2, the J call TRBJ1-4; TRBD1 agrees at 9 bases. The germline V gene has CDR1 SNHLY and CDR2 FYNNEI. This CDR3 is 15 amino acids long. V dropped 7 bases and J dropped 5; count of bases not matched to a gene: 8. CDR3 sequence (DNA): TGTGCCAGCACCTGGGAGGGACAGGGAAATGAAAAACTGTTTTTT. Its translation: CASTWEGQGNEKLFF.

The J gene is TRBJ2-1, the V gene TRBV11-2; a weak D match, TRBD1 (6 bases). This CDR3 comprises 16 residues. Germline CDR1 reads SGHAT; CDR2 reads FQNNGV. With 5 bases removed from V and 3 bases from J, the gap between germline ends came to 17 bases. The CDR3 nucleotides read TGTGCCAGCAGCCCCTCCCGGGACACGCTCTACAATGAGCAGTTCTTC. Amino acids: CASSPSRDTLYNEQFF.

The CDR3 DNA follows: TGTGCCACCAGCAGAGATTTACAGGTGGGGCAGCCCCAGCATTTT. It encodes CATSRDLQVGQPQHF. The chain links TRBV15 to TRBJ1-5; the D gene is possibly TRBD1 (5 bases). The V gene lost 0 bases and the J gene lost 7 bases, with 13 bases spanning the gap. Germline assignment: CDR1 LNHNV and CDR2 YYDKDF (reference sequence). CDR3 length: 15 residues. Drawing the rest from reference TRBV15 and TRBJ1-5, the complete variable domain is DAMVIQNPRYQVTQFGKPVTLSCSQTLNHNVMYWYQQKSSQAPKLLFHYYDKDFNNEADTPDNFQSRRPNTSFCFLDIRSPGLGDTAMYLCATSRDLQVGQPQHFGDGTRLSIL.

The chain is built from TRBV21-1 and TRBJ2-7; the table's D call TRBD1 went unverified against the DNA. TRBV21-1 is recorded as a pseudogene. The CDR3 is 14 amino acids. The CDR3 DNA sequence: TGTGCCAGCAGCGGCCCGGGACAGGCGGACGAGCAGTACTTC. Its translation: CASSGPGQADEQYF.

The chain links TRBV11-3 to TRBJ2-5; a weak D match, TRBD2 (5 bases). V was clipped by 1 base and J by 1 base, with 10 bases between them. Germline CDR1 and CDR2: SGHNT and YENEEA. The CDR3 consists of 15 residues. The chain's CDR3 is CASSLGGQTQETQYF. The CDR3 coding sequence is TGTGCCAGCAGCTTAGGCGGGCAAACCCAAGAGACCCAGTACTTC.

This CDR3 is CASSATPVRFQPQHF. DNA of the CDR3: TGTGCCAGCAGTGCCACCCCAGTGAGGTTTCAGCCCCAGCATTTT. This sequence joins TRBV28 and TRBJ1-5; D is undetermined. Germline CDR1 MDHEN, CDR2 SYDVKM. The CDR3 covers 15 residues. Trimming pared 5 bases from V and 6 bases from J, leaving 17 bases between.

The chain couples TRBV5-1 to TRBJ2-3, with 7 bases matching TRBD1. V lost 3 bases to trimming and J lost 4 bases; unmatched junction nucleotides: 5. This CDR3 spans 14 amino acids. CDR1 and CDR2 (germline): SGHRS, YFSETQ. CDR3 sequence: CASSSGQAADTQYF. The CDR3 bases are TGCGCCAGCAGCTCCGGACAGGCGGCAGATACGCAGTATTTT.

This sequence joins TRBV5-8 and TRBJ1-6; 9 positions agree with TRBD1. Germline CDR1 and CDR2: SGHTS and YDEGEE. The CDR3 is 16 amino acids. The trim removed 4 bases at V and 10 bases at J, leaving 12 bases unmatched. The CDR3 DNA is TGTGCCAGCAGCCCCCGAGGAGGGACAGGGAGCTCACCCCTCCACTTT. Translating it yields CASSPRGGTGSSPLHF.

This clone was seen a few times. The chain uses TRBV9 and TRBJ1-2; D is possibly TRBD1 (5 bases). The CDR3 has 14 residues. V was clipped by 4 bases and J by 7 bases, with 17 bases between them. Germline V lookup: CDR1 SGDLS, CDR2 YYNGEE. The CDR3 DNA sequence: TGTGCCAGCAGCACTGGGGACGGGGGTAGTGGCTACACCTTC. As protein: CASSTGDGGSGYTF.

This clone is a singleton in its sample. The genes are TRBV7-9 and TRBJ2-1; no definite D call. The CDR3 extends over 15 amino acids. Per germline, CDR1 SEHNR and CDR2 FQNEAQ (reference sequence). V lost 3 bases, J lost 7 bases, and 16 bases lay in between. CDR3 in DNA: TGTGCCAGCAGCTTGAGAAATCAGGCTCCTAATGAGCAGTTCTTC. It encodes CASSLRNQAPNEQFF.

This chain joins TRBV12-3 or TRBV12-4 and TRBJ2-2; weak D call: TRBD2 (5 bases). Trimming removed 5 bases from V and 4 bases from J, with 8 bases in between. The CDR3 consists of 13 residues. The CDR3 coding sequence is TGTGCCAGCAGTAGGGCGGGCACCGGGGAGCTGTTTTTT. This sequence encodes CASSRAGTGELFF.